The T cell receptor beta chain described here comes from a study of T cell repertoires in cytomegalovirus infection. Turning to the study itself: Public TCR beta signatures were indicative of both CMV infection and a matching HLA type.

One entry per CDR3 protein, called by TCRdb with MiXCR from the reads. The sample lists around 630,000 distinct CDR3 sequences; more than 20% were seen once. Study observations and caveats: Clonotypes of TCR beta that were HLA-C-restricted and CMV-specific dominated the ex vivo response. Carriers of CMV and the relevant HLA type were discriminated by public TCR beta frequency.

This clonotype was detected a few times. Its specificity is not known. The clonotype originates from a human donor in good health (CMV status not recorded). Some clones in this sample may be carry-over from other donors' samples. Sequenced material: CD8+ T cells from PBMCs.

The CDR3 protein is CASSYSVARVPEKLFF. DNA for the CDR3: TGTGCCAGCAGTTACTCCGTGGCAAGGGTACCCGAAAAACTGTTTTTT. J is TRBJ1-4 and V is TRBV6-6; D gene unclear. Germline values: CDR1 MNHNY, CDR2 SVGAGI (reference sequence). V was pared by 0 bases and J by 8 bases, with 16 bases between. This CDR3 contains 16 residues.